Listed here are 2 T cell receptor beta chains from one sample, sequenced in a study of chronic HIV infection and antiretroviral therapy. TCRdb used MiXCR to reprocess the 5' RACE reads, holding one entry per CDR3 protein. The data show some 43,000 distinct CDR3 sequences, approximately 20% seen once. The source material was peripheral blood. These receptors were obtained from an adult who had HIV and had not received antiretroviral therapy, or was an uninfected healthy control (not recorded which).

This clonotype was detected a few times. The CDR3 loop is CASSLLDQETQYF. The CDR3 DNA reads TGCGCCAGCAGCTTGTTGGACCAAGAGACCCAGTACTTC. The J gene is TRBJ2-5, the V gene TRBV5-1; no firm D call. CDR1 SGHRS and CDR2 YFSETQ come from the germline V gene. Trimming removed 1 base from V and 0 bases from J, with 4 bases in between. The CDR3 totals 13 residues.

This clonotype appeared a few times. The chain employs TRBV9 and TRBJ2-3; no clear D. V was pared by 0 bases and J by 3 bases, with 5 bases between. CDR1 SGDLS and CDR2 YYNGEE come from the germline V gene. The length of the CDR3 is 13 residues. This CDR3 is CASSVEATDTQYF. The CDR3 DNA reads TGTGCCAGCAGCGTAGAAGCTACAGATACGCAGTATTTT. Complete variable domain (other parts from reference TRBV9 and TRBJ2-3): DSGVTQTPKHLITATGQRVTLRCSPRSGDLSVYWYQQSLDQGLQFLIQYYNGEERAKGNILERFSAQQFPDLHSELNLSSLELGDSALYFCASSVEATDTQYFGPGTRLTVL.